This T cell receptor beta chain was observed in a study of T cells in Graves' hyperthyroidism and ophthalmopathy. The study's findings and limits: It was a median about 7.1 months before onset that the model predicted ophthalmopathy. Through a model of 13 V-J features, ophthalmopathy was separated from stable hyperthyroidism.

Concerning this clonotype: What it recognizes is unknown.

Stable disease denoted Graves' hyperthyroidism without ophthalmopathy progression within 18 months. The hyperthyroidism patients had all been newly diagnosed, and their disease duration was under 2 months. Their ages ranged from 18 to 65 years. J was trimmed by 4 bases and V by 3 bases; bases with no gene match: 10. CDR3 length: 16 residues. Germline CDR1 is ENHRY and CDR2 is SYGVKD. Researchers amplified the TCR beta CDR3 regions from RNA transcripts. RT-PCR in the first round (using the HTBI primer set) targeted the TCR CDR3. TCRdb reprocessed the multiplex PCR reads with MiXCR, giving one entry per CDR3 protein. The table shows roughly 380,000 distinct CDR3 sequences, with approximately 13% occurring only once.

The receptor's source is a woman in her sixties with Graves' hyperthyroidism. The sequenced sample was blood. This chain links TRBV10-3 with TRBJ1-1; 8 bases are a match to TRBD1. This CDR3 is CAISDPGGAGGTEAFF. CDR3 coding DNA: TGTGCCATCAGTGACCCAGGGGGCGCGGGAGGCACTGAAGCTTTCTTT.